A selection of T cell receptor beta chains follows, all from one sample in a study of molecular identifiers for immune sequencing clone quantification. TCRdb fed the PCR reads into MiXCR, producing one record per CDR3 protein. The table includes about 320,000 distinct CDR3 sequences, about a fifth detected once. Sequencing was carried out using naive CD8+ T cells from blood, with Jurkat cell RNA spiked in. The origin of the receptors is a human donor in good health. Some libraries in this study had Jurkat cell RNA spiked in. CDR3s include the opening cysteine and the closing phenylalanine or tryptophan. The D gene is left open where the match is weak. Not all rows give a size; the values are once, few, many and, for expanded clones, a class.

D gene	clone size	J gene	V gene	CDR3 DNA	CDR3 protein
-	many	TRBJ2-3	TRBV7-2	TGTGCCAGCAGCTTAGGACTAGACACAGATACGCAGTATTTT	CASSLGLDTDTQYF
-	many	TRBJ1-1	TRBV18	TGTGCCAGCTCACCGGGAGACAGGGAAGCTTTCTTT	CASSPGDREAFF
-	-	TRBJ2-7	TRBV6-6	TGTGCCAGCAGCTCGGGATTCTACGAGCAGTACTTC	CASSSGFYEQYF
TRBD1	many	TRBJ2-2	TRBV29-1	TGCAGCGTACCGGGACAGGGGACACCGAACACCGGGGAGCTGTTTTTT	CSVPGQGTPNTGELFF
TRBD1	many	TRBJ1-2	TRBV4-1	TGCGCCAGCAGCCAAGATGCGGGACAGGGACTCTATGGCTACACCTTC	CASSQDAGQGLYGYTF
TRBD2	many	TRBJ2-3	TRBV5-1	TGCGCCAGCAGCTTACTGACTAGCGGAAGCGCAGATACGCAGTATTTT	CASSLLTSGSADTQYF
TRBD1	few	TRBJ2-3	TRBV7-9	TGTGCCAGCAGCTTTAGACAGGGATATGGCACAGATACGCAGTATTTT	CASSFRQGYGTDTQYF
-	few	TRBJ2-7	TRBV30	TGTGCCTGGAGCGCAGGTGCGGGCTTGTACGAGCAGTACTTC	CAWSAGAGLYEQYF
-	-	TRBJ1-5	TRBV7-6	TGTGCCAGCAGCTTTTATCCAGGGGAAAATCAGCCCCAGCATTTT	CASSFYPGENQPQHF
-	many	TRBJ2-1	TRBV18	TGTGCCAGCTCACCCCGGGACCGAAGCAATGAGCAGTTCTTC	CASSPRDRSNEQFF
-	many	TRBJ2-4	TRBV5-6	TGTGCCAGCAGCGGCCGGACCATAGCCAAAAACATTCAGTACTTC	CASSGRTIAKNIQYF
TRBD2	few	TRBJ2-3	TRBV7-9	TGTGCCAGCAGCTTAGCAGCGGGAGTCACAGATACGCAGTATTTT	CASSLAAGVTDTQYF
TRBD2	many	TRBJ2-3	TRBV9	TGTGCCAGCAGCGTTCTAGCGGGGGATTTCACAGATACGCAGTATTTT	CASSVLAGDFTDTQYF
-	few	TRBJ2-5	TRBV3-1	TGTGCCAGCAGCCAAGATATGGACTGGACCGGAGAGACCCAGTACTTC	CASSQDMDWTGETQYF
TRBD2	few	TRBJ2-2	TRBV14	TGTGCCAGCAGCTACGGACTAGCCTTGAACACCGGGGAGCTGTTTTTT	CASSYGLALNTGELFF
-	many	TRBJ2-6	TRBV9	TGTGCCAGCACCTCGGCCCGTTCACAGGCAGTTTCTGGGGCCAACGTCCTGACTTTC	CASTSARSQAVSGANVLTF
-	many	TRBJ1-4	TRBV7-9	TGTGCCAGCAGCTCGCAGGGAAATAATGAAAAACTGTTTTTT	CASSSQGNNEKLFF
-	few	TRBJ2-7	TRBV7-2	TGTGCCAGCAGCTTGGGGGGGCCCCTCTACGAGCAGTACTTC	CASSLGGPLYEQYF
-	-	TRBJ2-2	TRBV4-3	TGCGCCAGCAGCCAAGATCGGGCCGGGGCGAGCACCGGGGAGCTGTTTTTT	CASSQDRAGASTGELFF
TRBD1	few	TRBJ1-2	TRBV6-2/TRBV6-3	TGTGCCAGCACCACTAAAATCCGGGACAGGGCCTATGGCTACACCTTC	CASTTKIRDRAYGYTF
-	-	TRBJ2-7	TRBV4-3	TGCGCCAGCAGCCAAGGGAGCCGGGTTTACGAGCAGTACTTC	CASSQGSRVYEQYF
-	many	TRBJ2-1	TRBV20-1	TGCAGTGCTAGAGATTCCGGGAGTACCTACAATGAGCAGTTCTTC	CSARDSGSTYNEQFF
-	many	TRBJ2-7	TRBV20-1	TGCAGTGCTAGAGTTGACCCCTCCTACGAGCAGTACTTC	CSARVDPSYEQYF
-	many	TRBJ2-3	TRBV7-9	TGTGCCAGCAGCTCACCTGGGGCAGATACGCAGTATTTT	CASSSPGADTQYF
TRBD1	many	TRBJ1-5	TRBV28	TGTGCCAGCAGACGGGACAGGGAAGGCAATCAGCCCCAGCATTTT	CASRRDREGNQPQHF
-	many	TRBJ2-7	TRBV19	TGTGCCAGTAGTAGCGGTCGCTTGAGGGGTGAGGAGCAGTACTTC	CASSSGRLRGEEQYF
TRBD1	many	TRBJ1-6	TRBV7-9	TGTGCCAGCAGCTCGCAGACAGGGGTCAATTCACCCCTCCACTTT	CASSSQTGVNSPLHF
TRBD2	many	TRBJ2-3	TRBV20-1	TGCAGTGCTACTTCTAGCGGGGGACAACTAGATACGCAGTATTTT	CSATSSGGQLDTQYF
TRBD1	-	TRBJ1-1	TRBV7-9	TGTGCCAGCAGCACGCAGGGGGAAGAGCTAGGGGCTTTCTTT	CASSTQGEELGAFF
TRBD1	many	TRBJ1-2	TRBV2	TGTGCCAGCAGTGGGAGTTACAGGGGGGAGGATGGCTACACCTTC	CASSGSYRGEDGYTF
-	many	TRBJ2-7	TRBV30	TGTGCCTGGAGCGCAACCTACGAGCAGTACTTC	CAWSATYEQYF
-	-	TRBJ1-3	TRBV27	TGTGCCAGCAGTTTATCGGCGGACTCTGGAAACACCATATATTTT	CASSLSADSGNTIYF
TRBD2	few	TRBJ2-7	TRBV4-3	TGCGCCAGCAGCCAAGATTCTAGCGGGGGTTACGAGCAGTACTTC	CASSQDSSGGYEQYF